The clone carrying this TCR beta chain was detected only once. This CDR3 has 16 residues. Trimming left V 7 bases short and J 0 bases short, with 13 bases between. Germline V gene sequence: CDR1 SNHLY, CDR2 FYNNEI. These data are taken from a study of blood T cell repertoires in COVID-19. Study information: Italy, Spain and the United States were the sources of the convalescent and acute COVID-19 samples. In each case, the material was cDNA or gDNA derived from T cells, B-cell-depleted T cells, or PBMCs.

Source study methods: Amplification from reference gene primers served as the basis for estimated nucleated cell counts. The repertoire was sequenced with immunoSEQ multiplex PCR; TCRdb's copy has only in-frame clones and lacks some. V, J and clone size reflect that table, while D and trimming were determined from the DNA. The table lists over 45,000 clones, around nine tenths of them singletons. The specimen was peripheral blood. This receptor was identified in a man aged 50-59 years with active COVID-19. This chain uses TRBV2 with TRBJ2-6; D not resolved. This chain's CDR3 is CASILEISSGANVLTF. As DNA, the CDR3 is TGTGCCAGCATTCTCGAGATTAGCTCTGGGGCCAACGTCCTGACTTTC.